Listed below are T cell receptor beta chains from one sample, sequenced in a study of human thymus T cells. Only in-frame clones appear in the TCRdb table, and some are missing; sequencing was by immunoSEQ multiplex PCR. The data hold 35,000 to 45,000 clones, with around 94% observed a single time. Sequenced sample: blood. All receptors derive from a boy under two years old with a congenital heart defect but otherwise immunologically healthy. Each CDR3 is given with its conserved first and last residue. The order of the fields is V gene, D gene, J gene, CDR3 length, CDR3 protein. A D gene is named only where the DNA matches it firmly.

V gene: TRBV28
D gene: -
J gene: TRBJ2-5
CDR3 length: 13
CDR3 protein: CASRRGQGETQYF

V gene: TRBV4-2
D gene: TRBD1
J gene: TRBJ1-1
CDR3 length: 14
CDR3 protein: CASSQARDRREAFF

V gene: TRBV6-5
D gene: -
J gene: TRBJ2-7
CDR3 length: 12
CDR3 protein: CASSRSRGRQYF

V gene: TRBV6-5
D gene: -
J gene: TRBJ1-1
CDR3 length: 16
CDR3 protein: CASSYSPGTANTEAFF

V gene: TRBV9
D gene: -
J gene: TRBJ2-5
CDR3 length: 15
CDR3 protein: CASSVSRSWVETQYF

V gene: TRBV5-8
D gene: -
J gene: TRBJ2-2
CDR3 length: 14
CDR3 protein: CASSPRRSTGELFF

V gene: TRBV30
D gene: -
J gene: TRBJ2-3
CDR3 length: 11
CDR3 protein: CAWSVLGTQYF

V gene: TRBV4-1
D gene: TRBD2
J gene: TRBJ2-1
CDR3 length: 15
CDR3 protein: CASSPASGGANEQFF

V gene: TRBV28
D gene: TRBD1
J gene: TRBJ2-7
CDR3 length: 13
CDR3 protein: CASSLTGVSEQYF

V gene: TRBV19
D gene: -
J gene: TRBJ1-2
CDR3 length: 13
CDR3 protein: CASSIPDSRGYTF

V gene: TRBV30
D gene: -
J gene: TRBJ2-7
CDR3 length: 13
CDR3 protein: CAWSRFQGNEQYF

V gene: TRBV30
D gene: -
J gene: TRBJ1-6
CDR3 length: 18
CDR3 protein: CAWSVVGHWGRGNSPLHF

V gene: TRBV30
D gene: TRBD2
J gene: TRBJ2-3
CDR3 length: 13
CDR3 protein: CAWSVIAGTTQYF

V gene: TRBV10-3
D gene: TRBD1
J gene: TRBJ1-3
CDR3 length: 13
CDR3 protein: CAIDRGNGNTIYF

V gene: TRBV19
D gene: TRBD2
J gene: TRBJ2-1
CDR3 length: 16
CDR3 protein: CASSMPLAGGQVEQFF

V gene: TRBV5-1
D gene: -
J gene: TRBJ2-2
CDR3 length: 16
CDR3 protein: CASSLGAQGSTGELFF

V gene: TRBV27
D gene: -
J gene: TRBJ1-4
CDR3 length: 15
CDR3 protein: CASSLSPLDPEKLFF

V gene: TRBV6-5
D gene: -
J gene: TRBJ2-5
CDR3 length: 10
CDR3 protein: CASSRETQYF

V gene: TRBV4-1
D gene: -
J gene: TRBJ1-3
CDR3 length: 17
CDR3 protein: CASSQVLRLLSGNTIYF

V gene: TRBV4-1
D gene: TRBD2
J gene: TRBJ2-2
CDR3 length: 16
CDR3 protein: CASSPGLAGLTGELFF

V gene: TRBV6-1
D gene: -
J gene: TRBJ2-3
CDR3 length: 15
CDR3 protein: CASSPLGGDTDTQYF

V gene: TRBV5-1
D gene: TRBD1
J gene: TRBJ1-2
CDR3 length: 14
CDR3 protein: CASSLTGGNYGYTF

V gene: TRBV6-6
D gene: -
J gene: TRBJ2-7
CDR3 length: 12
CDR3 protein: CASSRRRDEQYF

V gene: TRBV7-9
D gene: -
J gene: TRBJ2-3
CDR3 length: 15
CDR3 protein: CASSLRLASTDTQYF

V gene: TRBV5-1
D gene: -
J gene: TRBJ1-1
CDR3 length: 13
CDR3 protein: CASSLTSKTEAFF

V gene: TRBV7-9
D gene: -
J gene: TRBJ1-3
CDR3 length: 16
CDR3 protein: CASSLFIGDSGNTIYF

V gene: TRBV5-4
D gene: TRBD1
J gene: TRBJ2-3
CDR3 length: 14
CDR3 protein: CASSPRGLTDTQYF

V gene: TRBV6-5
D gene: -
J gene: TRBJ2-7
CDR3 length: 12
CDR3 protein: CASKGQPSEQYF

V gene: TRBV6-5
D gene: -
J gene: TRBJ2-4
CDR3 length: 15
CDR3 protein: CASSYSNSYKNIQYF

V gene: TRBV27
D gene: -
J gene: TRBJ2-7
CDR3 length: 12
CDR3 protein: CASSFTDYEQYF

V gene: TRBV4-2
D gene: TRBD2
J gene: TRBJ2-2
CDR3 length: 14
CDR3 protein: CASSPGGVAGELFF

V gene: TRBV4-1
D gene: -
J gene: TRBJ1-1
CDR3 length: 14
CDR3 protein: CASSLNSLNTEAFF

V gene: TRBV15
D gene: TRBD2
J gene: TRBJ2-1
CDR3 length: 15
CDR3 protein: CATSRDSGAYNEQFF

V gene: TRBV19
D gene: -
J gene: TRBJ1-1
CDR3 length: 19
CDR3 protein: CASSIDLWRPLTLNTEAFF

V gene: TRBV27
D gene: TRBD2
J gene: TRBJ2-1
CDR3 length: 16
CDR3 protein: CASSSGLAGAYNEQFF

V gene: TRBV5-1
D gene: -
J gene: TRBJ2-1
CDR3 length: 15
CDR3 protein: CASSLGGNAGYEQFF

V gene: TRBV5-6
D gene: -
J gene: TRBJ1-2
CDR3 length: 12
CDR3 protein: CASSLGGYGYTF